Sequencing of this T cell receptor (beta chain) was carried out in a study of blood T cells in healthy people across ages. The wider study: About one barcoded beta molecule per two T cells was the capture yield of template switching.

Isolating PBMCs gave at least 6 million of these cells per sample. The use of a sample-barcoded 5' primer and a J-beta primer mix characterized a second PCR of about 7 to 12 cycles. TCRdb re-called the 5' RACE reads with MiXCR, one entry per CDR3 protein. The data show roughly 1.5 million distinct CDR3 sequences, less than 45% seen once. CDR3 length: 17 residues. The genes are TRBV12-3 or TRBV12-4 and TRBJ2-4; 9 nucleotides align to TRBD1. Matching the DNA end better, TRBJ2-7 makes the J call doubtful. The source is a woman aged 18-30 years in good health. Source material: blood. The CDR3 loop reads CASSLRAPGQGNYEQYF. The DNA of the CDR3 is TGTGCCAGCAGTTTAAGGGCTCCGGGACAGGGAAACTACGAGCAGTACTTC.